The clone carrying this TCR beta chain appeared a few times. Its cognate antigen is unknown. These data belong to a study of beta chain features in type 1 diabetes. Study-wide points: The naive, central memory and Treg TCRB repertoires of patients appeared to be more similar to one another than those of healthy donors. All four CD4+ subsets of Type 1 diabetes patients contained TCRB CDR3s that were moderately but significantly shorter.

Central memory, naive, regulatory and stem cell-like memory CD4+ cells were sorted by CD45RO/CCR7/CD25/CD127/CD95/CD27. Sorted populations all exceeded 95% purity. The whole isolated RNA underwent reverse transcription, so sequencing captured expressed TCRB transcripts. Sequencing was performed with immunoSEQ multiplex PCR; in TCRdb, only in-frame clones are kept and a portion is missing. The sample has a few hundred thousand clones, 25% to 30% seen once; the top ten hold about 3.9%. This sequence originates from a man under 40 in good health. The sample comprised central memory CD4+ T cells from blood.

As DNA, the CDR3 is TGTGCCTGGAGTGTACGTGGGGCTAGCGGAGCAACCGGGGAGCTGTTTTTT. Protein product: CAWSVRGASGATGELFF. This sequence joins TRBV30 and TRBJ2-2, with 7 bases that match TRBD2. Trimming took 0 bases from V and 5 from J; bases not matched to a gene: 12. This CDR3 is 17 amino acids long. Looked up from germline, CDR1 is GTSNPN and CDR2 is SVGIG (reference sequence).